Described below is a single T cell receptor beta chain sequence and its context. This record comes from a study of blood T cell repertoires in COVID-19. In the original workflow: Nucleated cell number was recorded as an estimate derived from reference gene primer amplification. Sequencing was performed with immunoSEQ multiplex PCR; in TCRdb, only in-frame clones are kept and a portion is missing. That table supplies the V and J calls and clone size; D and trimming were determined from the DNA. The sample includes fewer than 200,000 clones, about 85% of them seen just once. The CDR3 sequence is 12 residues long. V was trimmed by 5 bases and J by 1 base, leaving 3 bases between them.

The V and J genes are TRBV12-3 or TRBV12-4 and TRBJ1-3, with D uncertain. The TCR comes from a human donor with acute or convalescent COVID-19. The donor label of this sample is uncertain. The sample taken for sequencing was peripheral blood. The CDR3, as DNA: TGTGCCAGCAGTCCATCTGGAAACACCATATATTTT. Its translation: CASSPSGNTIYF.